Sequencing of this T cell receptor (beta chain) was carried out in a study of a mutant IDH1 vaccine in newly diagnosed glioma. Whole-study context: Treated patients comprised approximately 60% males and approximately 38% females, mean age approximately 42 years.

The repertoire was sequenced with immunoSEQ multiplex PCR; TCRdb's copy has only in-frame clones and lacks some. This sample carries 20,000 to 25,000 clones, 93% of them seen once, and the ten largest clones take roughly 1.1%. The germline V and J ends were trimmed by 7 bases and 1 base, with 16 bases remaining between them. From germline, CDR1 is LNHDA and CDR2 SQIVND (reference sequence). CDR3 length equals 15 residues. Specified time point: baseline, week 1 (first vaccination visit). The treatment here: pre-vaccination baseline after standard-of-care therapy. This receptor was identified in a man between 40 and 49 years old with glioma. The sample consisted of PBMCs, taken from a glioma patient treated with radiotherapy, temozolomide or both. The gene calls are TRBV19 and TRBJ1-1; no clear D. CDR3 bases: TGTGCCAGTAACCCCTCTGGTCTCGGGAACACTGAAGCTTTCTTT. Its protein is CASNPSGLGNTEAFF.